Sequencing of this TCR beta chain was carried out in a study of blood T cell repertoires in COVID-19. The overall study: Acute and convalescent COVID-19 specimens originated in the United States, Italy and Spain. Nucleic acid was either cDNA or gDNA, and it came from T cells, B-cell-depleted T cells, or PBMCs.

A case of COVID-19 had been met by exposed participants within 2 weeks before study entry. This clone was counted only a few times. The germline CDR1 and CDR2 sequences are SNHLY and FYNNEI. With 5 bases clipped from V and 5 bases from J, the junction kept 8 bases outside the gene matches. There are 15 residues in the CDR3. Per the authors' pipeline: Scientists estimated how many nucleated cells there were by amplifying reference gene primers. Assay used: immunoSEQ multiplex PCR; TCRdb lists only in-frame clones, some missing. The V and J calls and clone size are taken from that table; D and trimming were inferred from the DNA. In the table there are 210,000 or so clones, over 70% of which are singletons.

The receptor was isolated from a woman in her 30s who had been exposed to COVID-19. The specimen was PBMCs or T cells enriched from blood (not recorded which). V and J are TRBV2 and TRBJ1-4; 7 nucleotides align to TRBD1. The CDR3 DNA reads TGTGCCAGCAGTTTCGACAGGGTTGGGAATGAAAAACTGTTTTTT. This translates into CASSFDRVGNEKLFF. The full variable domain, in which reference TRBV2 and TRBJ1-4 provide the parts outside the CDR3, is EPEVTQTPSHQVTQMGQEVILRCVPISNHLYFYWYRQILGQKVEFLVSFYNNEISEKSEIFDDQFSVERPDGSNFTLKIRSTKLEDSAMYFCASSFDRVGNEKLFFGSGTQLSVL.